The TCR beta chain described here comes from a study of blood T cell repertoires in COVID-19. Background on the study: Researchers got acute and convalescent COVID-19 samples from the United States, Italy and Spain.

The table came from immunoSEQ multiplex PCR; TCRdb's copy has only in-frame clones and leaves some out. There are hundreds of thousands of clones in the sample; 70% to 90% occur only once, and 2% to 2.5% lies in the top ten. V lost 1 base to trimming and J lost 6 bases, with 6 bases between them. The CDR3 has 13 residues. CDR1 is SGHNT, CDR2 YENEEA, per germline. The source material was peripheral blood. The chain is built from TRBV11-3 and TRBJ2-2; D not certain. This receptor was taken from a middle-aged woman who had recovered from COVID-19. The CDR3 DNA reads TGTGCCAGCAGCTTAGTCTTCCCCGGGGAGCTGTTTTTT. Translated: CASSLVFPGELFF. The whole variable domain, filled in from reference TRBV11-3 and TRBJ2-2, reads EAGVVQSPRYKIIEKKQPVAFWCNPISGHNTLYWYLQNLGQGPELLIRYENEEAVDDSQLPKDRFSAERLKGVDSTLKIQPAELGDSAVYLCASSLVFPGELFFGEGSRLTVL.